The 8 T cell receptor beta chains listed next were all sequenced from one sample in a study of blood T cell repertoires in COVID-19. The protocol was immunoSEQ multiplex PCR, while the TCRdb copy is restricted to in-frame clones and leaves out a portion. The table records 80,000 to 100,000 clones, roughly 87% of them present only once. The sample taken for sequencing was peripheral blood. All receptors come from a man in his 70s with acute or convalescent COVID-19.

V gene TRBV7-9 combines with J gene TRBJ2-5, with D possibly TRBD1 on 5 matching bases. The germline V gene has CDR1 SEHNR and CDR2 FQNEAQ (reference sequence). The length of the CDR3 is 17 residues. Trimming pared 0 bases from V and 2 bases from J, leaving 16 bases between. The CDR3 region has the DNA TGTGCCAGCAGCTTAGCGCAGGGCAGAGCTTCTCAAGAGACCCAGTACTTC. Translating gives CASSLAQGRASQETQYF.

The J gene is TRBJ1-5, the V gene TRBV6-5; D ambiguous. The CDR3 has 13 amino acids. The ends were cut back, 2 bases at V and 6 bases at J, with 8 bases in the middle. Looked up from germline, CDR1 is MNHEY and CDR2 is SVGAGI. CDR3 nucleotides: TGTGCCAGCAGTTACGGCGGATCTCAGCCCCAGCATTTT. This sequence encodes CASSYGGSQPQHF.

The V gene is TRBV19, the J gene TRBJ2-5, with 9 positions matching TRBD1. In germline, CDR1 is LNHDA, CDR2 SQIVND (reference sequence). V was clipped by 2 bases and J by 5 bases; unmatched bases: 3. The CDR3 length is 14 residues. The CDR3 bases are TGTGCCAGTAGTATATGGACAGGGGCCGAGACCCAGTACTTC. This translates into CASSIWTGAETQYF.

The chain combines TRBV3-1 (or the pseudogene TRBV3-2) with TRBJ2-3, with 8 bases aligning to TRBD2. Germline V lookup: CDR1 LGHDT, CDR2 YNNKEL (reference sequence). V lost 0 bases, J lost 6 bases, and 8 bases stayed unmatched. CDR3 size: 16 residues. For the CDR3, the DNA is TGTGCCAGCAGCCAAGACAGTAGCGGGGTGAGGGATACGCAGTATTTT. Amino acids: CASSQDSSGVRDTQYF.

This clone has just one count. DNA for the CDR3: TGTGCCAGCAGTTATGTGTCTAGCGGGGGACAAGAGACCCAGTACTTC. It yields the protein CASSYVSSGGQETQYF. The gene calls are TRBV6-6 and TRBJ2-5, with TRBD2 matching 10 bases. J lost 2 bases, V lost 3 bases, and 6 bases had no gene match. The CDR3 consists of 16 residues. Per germline, CDR1 MNHNY and CDR2 SVGAGI (reference sequence).

The rearrangement uses TRBV28 and TRBJ1-2; no reliable D call. Trimming pared 4 bases from V and 8 bases from J, leaving 11 bases between. The CDR3 sequence is 12 residues long. Per the germline V gene, CDR1 is MDHEN and CDR2 is SYDVKM. Here the CDR3 DNA reads TGTGCCAGCAGTTCGAGGGAGCGGGGCTACACCTTC. The encoded protein is CASSSRERGYTF.

This sequence joins TRBV3-1 (or the pseudogene TRBV3-2) and TRBJ2-6; the D is unclear. The V gene lost 6 bases and the J gene lost 5 bases, with 14 bases spanning the gap. Looked up from germline, CDR1 is LGHDT and CDR2 is YNNKEL (reference sequence). The CDR3 runs 15 residues. The CDR3 bases are TGTGCCAGCAGGGAAACAGCTTCCAGGGCCAACGTCCTGACTTTC. Translation: CASRETASRANVLTF.

The J gene is TRBJ1-2, the V gene TRBV25-1; D not resolved. Trimming shortened V by 0 bases and J by 8 bases, and 19 bases separated the two germline ends. From germline, CDR1 is MGHDK and CDR2 SYGVNS. The CDR3 length is 16 residues. As DNA, the CDR3 is TGTGCCAGCAGTGAATATAAGGAGGGCCACTACGGGGGCTACACCTTC. Translated, it gives CASSEYKEGHYGGYTF.